This T cell receptor beta chain stems from a study of blood T cell repertoires in COVID-19. Overall study: The United States, Italy and Spain were the sources of the acute and convalescent COVID-19 samples.

CDR3 length: 15 residues. Looked up from germline, CDR1 is LGHNT and CDR2 is FRNRAP. V lost 5 bases, J lost 3 bases, and 6 bases stayed unmatched. TCRdb keeps only in-frame clones here, not all; method: immunoSEQ multiplex PCR. The sample carries about 250,000 clones, 70% to 85% recorded once. This chain uses TRBV12-5 with TRBJ1-5; 8 positions agree with TRBD1. Sequences were obtained from peripheral blood. This clonotype was obtained from a woman at least 80 years old with acute or convalescent COVID-19. CDR3 nucleotide sequence: TGTGCTAGTGGTCGGACAGGGTCGACCAATCAGCCCCAGCATTTT. This gives the protein CASGRTGSTNQPQHF.